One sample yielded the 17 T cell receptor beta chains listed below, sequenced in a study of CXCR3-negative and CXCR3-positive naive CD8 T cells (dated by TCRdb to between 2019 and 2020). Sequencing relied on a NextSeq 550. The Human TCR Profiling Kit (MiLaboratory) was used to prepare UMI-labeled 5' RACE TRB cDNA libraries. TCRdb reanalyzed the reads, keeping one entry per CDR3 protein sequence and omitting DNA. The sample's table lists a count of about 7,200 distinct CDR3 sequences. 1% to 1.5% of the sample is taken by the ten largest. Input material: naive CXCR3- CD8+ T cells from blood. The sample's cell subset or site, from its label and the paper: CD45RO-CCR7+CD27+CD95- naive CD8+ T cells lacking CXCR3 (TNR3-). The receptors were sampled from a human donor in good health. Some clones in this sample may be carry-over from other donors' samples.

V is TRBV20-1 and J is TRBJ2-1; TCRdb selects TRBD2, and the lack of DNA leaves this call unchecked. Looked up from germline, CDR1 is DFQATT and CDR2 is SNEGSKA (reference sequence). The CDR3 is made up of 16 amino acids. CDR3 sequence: CSARATGGGLVGEQFF.

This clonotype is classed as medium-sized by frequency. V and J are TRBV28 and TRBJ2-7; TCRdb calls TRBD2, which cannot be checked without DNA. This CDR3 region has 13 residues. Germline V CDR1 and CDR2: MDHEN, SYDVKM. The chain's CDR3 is CASSPPMLYEQYF.

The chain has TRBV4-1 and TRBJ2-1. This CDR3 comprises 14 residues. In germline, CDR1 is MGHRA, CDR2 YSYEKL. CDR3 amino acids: CASSLISSYNEQFF.

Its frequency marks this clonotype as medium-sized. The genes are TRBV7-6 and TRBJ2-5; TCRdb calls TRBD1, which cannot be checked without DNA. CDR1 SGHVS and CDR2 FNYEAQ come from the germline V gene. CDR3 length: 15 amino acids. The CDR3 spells CASSLEGGQIETQYF.

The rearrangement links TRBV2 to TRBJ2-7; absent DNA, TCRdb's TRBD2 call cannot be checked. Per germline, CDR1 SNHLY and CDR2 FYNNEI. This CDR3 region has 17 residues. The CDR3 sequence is CASSEMLAGARTYEQYF.

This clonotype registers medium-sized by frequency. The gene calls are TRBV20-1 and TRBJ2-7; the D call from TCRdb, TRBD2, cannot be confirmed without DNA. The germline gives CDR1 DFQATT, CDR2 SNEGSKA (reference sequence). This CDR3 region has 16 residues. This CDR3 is CSAPMSTSGSAHEQYF.

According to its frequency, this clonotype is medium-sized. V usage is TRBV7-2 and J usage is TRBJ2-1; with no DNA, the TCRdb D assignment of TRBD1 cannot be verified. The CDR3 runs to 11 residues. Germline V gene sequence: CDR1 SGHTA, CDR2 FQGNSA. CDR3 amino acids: CASSFVREQFF.

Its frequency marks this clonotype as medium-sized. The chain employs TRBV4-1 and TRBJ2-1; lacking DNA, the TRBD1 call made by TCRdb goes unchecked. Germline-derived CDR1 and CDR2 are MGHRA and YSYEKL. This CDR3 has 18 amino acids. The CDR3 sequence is CASSQVHPGDTSYNEQFF.

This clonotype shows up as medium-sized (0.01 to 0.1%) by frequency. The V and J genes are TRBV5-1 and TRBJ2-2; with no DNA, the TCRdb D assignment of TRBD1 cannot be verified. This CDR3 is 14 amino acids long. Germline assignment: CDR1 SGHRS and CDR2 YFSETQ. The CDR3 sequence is CASSLDRGSGELFF.

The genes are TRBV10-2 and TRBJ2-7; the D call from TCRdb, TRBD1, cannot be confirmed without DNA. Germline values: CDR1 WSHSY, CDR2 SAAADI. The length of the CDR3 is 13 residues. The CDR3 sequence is CASSLQGTYEQYF.

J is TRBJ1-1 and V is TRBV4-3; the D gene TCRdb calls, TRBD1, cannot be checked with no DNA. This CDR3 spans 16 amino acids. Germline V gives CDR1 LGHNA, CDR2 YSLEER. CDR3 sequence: CASSQESRDWNTEAFF.

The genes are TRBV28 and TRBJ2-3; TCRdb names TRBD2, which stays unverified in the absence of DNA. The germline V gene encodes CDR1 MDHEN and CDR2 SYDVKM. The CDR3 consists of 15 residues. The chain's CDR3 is CASSLLAGGEDTQYF.

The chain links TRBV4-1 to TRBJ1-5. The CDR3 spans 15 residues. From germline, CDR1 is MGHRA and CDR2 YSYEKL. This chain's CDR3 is CASSQVGYSNQPQHF.

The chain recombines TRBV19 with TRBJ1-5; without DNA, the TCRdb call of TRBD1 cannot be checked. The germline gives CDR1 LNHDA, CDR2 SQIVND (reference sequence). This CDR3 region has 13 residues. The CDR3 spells CASSRRGNQPQHF.

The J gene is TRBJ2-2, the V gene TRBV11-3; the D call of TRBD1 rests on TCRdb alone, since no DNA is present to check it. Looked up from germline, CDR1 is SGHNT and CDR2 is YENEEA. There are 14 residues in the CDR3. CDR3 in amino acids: CASSHHRGPGELFF.

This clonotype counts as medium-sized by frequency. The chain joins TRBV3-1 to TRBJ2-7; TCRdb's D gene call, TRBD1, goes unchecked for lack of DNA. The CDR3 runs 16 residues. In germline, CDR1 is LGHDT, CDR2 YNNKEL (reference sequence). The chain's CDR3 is CASSQDTTGHSSEQYF.

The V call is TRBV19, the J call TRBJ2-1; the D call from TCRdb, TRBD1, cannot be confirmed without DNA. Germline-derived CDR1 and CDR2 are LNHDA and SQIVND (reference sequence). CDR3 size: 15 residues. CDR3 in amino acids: CASSPLGGQYNEQFF. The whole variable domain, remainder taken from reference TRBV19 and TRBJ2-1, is DGGITQSPKYLFRKEGQNVTLSCEQNLNHDAMYWYRQDPGQGLRLIYYSQIVNDFQKGDIAEGYSVSREKKESFPLTVTSAQKNPTAFYLCASSPLGGQYNEQFFGPGTRLTVL.